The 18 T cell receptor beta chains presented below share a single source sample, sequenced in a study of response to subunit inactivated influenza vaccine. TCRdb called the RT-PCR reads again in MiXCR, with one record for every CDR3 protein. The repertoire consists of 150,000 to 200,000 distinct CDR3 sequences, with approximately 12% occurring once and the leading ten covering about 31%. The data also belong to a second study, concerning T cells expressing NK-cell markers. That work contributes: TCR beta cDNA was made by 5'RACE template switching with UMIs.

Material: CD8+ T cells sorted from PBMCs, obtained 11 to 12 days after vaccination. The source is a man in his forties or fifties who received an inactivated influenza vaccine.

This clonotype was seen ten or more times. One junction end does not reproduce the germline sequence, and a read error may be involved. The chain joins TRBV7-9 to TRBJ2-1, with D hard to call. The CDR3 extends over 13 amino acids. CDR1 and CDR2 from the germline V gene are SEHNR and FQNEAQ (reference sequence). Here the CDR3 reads CASSLGRYNEQFF. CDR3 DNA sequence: TGTGCCAGCAGTTTAGGACGATACAATGAGCAGTTCTTC. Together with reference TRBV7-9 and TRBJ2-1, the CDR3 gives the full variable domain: DTGVSQNPRHKITKRGQNVTFRCDPISEHNRLYWYRQTLGQGPEFLTYFQNEAQLEKSRLLSDRFSAERPKGSFSTLEIQRTEQGDSAMYLCASSLGRYNEQFFGPGTRLTVL.

The CDR3 DNA follows: TGTGCCAGCAGCCAAGATCTGTCTGAAGGGACACCGACTTATGGCTACACCTTC. This sequence encodes CASSQDLSEGTPTYGYTF. The V gene is TRBV3-1, the J gene TRBJ1-2, with D tentatively TRBD1 (6 bases). Germline values: CDR1 LGHDT, CDR2 YNNKEL (reference sequence). Trimming took 0 bases from V and 5 from J, leaving 22 bases between them. This CDR3 has 18 amino acids.

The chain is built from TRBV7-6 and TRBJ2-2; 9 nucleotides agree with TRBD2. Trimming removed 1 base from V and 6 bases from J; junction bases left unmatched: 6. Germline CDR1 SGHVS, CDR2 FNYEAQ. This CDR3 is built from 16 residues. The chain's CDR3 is CASSLGFSGSPGELFF. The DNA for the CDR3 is TGTGCCAGCAGCTTAGGATTTAGCGGGAGCCCCGGGGAGCTGTTTTTT. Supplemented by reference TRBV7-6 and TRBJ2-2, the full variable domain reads GAGVSQSPRYKVTKRGQDVALRCDPISGHVSLYWYRQALGQGPEFLTYFNYEAQQDKSGLPNDRFSAERPEGSISTLTIQRTEQRDSAMYRCASSLGFSGSPGELFFGEGSRLTVL.

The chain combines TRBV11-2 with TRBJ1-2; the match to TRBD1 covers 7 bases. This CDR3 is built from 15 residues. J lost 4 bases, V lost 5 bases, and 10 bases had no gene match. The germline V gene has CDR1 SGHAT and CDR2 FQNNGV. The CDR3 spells CASSHHRGRTYGYTF. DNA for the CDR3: TGTGCCAGCAGCCATCACAGGGGACGGACCTATGGCTACACCTTC.

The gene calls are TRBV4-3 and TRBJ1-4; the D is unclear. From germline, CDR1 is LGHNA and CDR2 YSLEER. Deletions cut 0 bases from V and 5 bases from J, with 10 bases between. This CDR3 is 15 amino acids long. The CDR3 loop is CASSQDLGRNEKLFF. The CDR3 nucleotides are TGCGCCAGCAGCCAAGATCTGGGTAGGAATGAAAAACTGTTTTTT.

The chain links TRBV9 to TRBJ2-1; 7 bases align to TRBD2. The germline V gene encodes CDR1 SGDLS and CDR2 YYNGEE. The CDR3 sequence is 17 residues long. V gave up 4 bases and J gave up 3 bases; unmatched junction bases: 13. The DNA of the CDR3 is TGTGCCAGCAGCCCCCGGGGAGCGGGACCTTTCTACAATGAGCAGTTCTTC. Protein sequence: CASSPRGAGPFYNEQFF.

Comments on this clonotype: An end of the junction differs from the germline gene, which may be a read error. CDR3 coding DNA: TGTGCCAGCAGCAAAGAGGCGCCTTGGACCTACGAGCAGTACTTC. This gives the protein CASSKEAPWTYEQYF. The chain recombines TRBV3-1 with TRBJ2-7; D call uncertain. The CDR3 length is 15 residues. The germline V gene encodes CDR1 LGHDT and CDR2 YNNKEL (reference sequence).

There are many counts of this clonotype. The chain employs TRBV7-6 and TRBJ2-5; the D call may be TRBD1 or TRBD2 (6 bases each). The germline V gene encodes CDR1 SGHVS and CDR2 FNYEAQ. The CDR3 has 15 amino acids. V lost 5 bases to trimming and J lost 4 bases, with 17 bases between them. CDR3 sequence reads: CASSRGGGTAETQYF. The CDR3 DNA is TGTGCCAGCAGCAGAGGGGGAGGCACAGCAGAGACCCAGTACTTC.

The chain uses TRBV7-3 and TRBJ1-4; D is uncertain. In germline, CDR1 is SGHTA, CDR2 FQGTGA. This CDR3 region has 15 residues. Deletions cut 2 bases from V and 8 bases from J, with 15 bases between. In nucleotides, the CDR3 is TGTGCCAGCAGCTTATGGACGAGGAGGAAAGAAAAACTGTTTTTT. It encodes CASSLWTRRKEKLFF.

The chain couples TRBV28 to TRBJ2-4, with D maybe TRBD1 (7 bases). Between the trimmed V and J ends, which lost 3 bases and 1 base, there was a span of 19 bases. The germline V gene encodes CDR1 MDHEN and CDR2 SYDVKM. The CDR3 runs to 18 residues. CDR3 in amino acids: CASSFPASGGLAKNIQYF. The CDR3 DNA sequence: TGTGCCAGCAGTTTTCCCGCCTCAGGGGGACTTGCCAAAAACATTCAGTACTTC.

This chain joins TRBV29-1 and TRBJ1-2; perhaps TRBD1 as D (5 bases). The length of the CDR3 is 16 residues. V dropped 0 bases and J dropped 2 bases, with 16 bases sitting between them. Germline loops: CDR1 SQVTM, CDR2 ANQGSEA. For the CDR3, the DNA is TGCAGCGTTGAAGAGTACCCGGACAAAGCCAACTATGGCTACACCTTC. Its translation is CSVEEYPDKANYGYTF.

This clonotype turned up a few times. CDR3 protein: CASSLSGTVQETQYF. The CDR3 DNA reads TGTGCCAGCAGCCTTAGCGGGACCGTCCAAGAGACCCAGTACTTC. This chain links TRBV14 with TRBJ2-5; 8 bases map to TRBD2. Germline V gives CDR1 SGHDN, CDR2 FVKESK. The trim removed 4 bases at V and 1 base at J, leaving 5 bases unmatched. The CDR3 length is 15 residues.

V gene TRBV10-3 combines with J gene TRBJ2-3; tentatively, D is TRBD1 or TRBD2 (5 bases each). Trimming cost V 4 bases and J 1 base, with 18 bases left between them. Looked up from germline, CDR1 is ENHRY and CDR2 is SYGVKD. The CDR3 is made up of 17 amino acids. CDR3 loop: CAISGLGRTQRTDTQYF. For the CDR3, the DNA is TGTGCCATCAGTGGCCTGGGACGGACCCAGCGCACAGATACGCAGTATTTT.

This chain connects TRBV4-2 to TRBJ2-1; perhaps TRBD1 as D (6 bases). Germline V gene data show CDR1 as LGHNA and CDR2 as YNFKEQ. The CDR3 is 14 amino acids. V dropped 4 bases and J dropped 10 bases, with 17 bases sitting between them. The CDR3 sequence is CASSPGQVLQEQFF. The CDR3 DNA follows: TGTGCCAGCAGCCCGGGACAAGTGCTTCAGGAGCAGTTCTTC.

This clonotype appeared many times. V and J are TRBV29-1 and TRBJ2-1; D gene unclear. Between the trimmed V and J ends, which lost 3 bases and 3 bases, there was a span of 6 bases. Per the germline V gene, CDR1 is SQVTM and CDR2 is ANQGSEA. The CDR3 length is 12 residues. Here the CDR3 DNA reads TGCAGCGTTGACACTGGCTACAATGAGCAGTTCTTC. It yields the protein CSVDTGYNEQFF.

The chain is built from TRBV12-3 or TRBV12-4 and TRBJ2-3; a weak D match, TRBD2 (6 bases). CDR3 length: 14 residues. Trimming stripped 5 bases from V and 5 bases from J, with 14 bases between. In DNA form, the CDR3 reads TGTGCCAGCAGTCCCCTGGACTACAGAGATACGCAGTATTTT. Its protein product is CASSPLDYRDTQYF.

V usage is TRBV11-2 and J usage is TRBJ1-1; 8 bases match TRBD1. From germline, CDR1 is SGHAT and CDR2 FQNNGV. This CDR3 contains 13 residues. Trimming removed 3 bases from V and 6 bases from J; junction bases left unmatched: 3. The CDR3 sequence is CASSLGQVSEAFF. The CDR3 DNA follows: TGTGCCAGCAGCTTGGGACAGGTGTCTGAAGCTTTCTTT.

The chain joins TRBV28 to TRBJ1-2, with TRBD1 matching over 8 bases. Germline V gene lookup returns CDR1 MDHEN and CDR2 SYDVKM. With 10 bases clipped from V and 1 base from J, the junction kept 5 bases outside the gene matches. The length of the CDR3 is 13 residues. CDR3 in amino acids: CATWTGINYGYTF. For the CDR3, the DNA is TGTGCCACCTGGACAGGGATTAACTATGGCTACACCTTC.